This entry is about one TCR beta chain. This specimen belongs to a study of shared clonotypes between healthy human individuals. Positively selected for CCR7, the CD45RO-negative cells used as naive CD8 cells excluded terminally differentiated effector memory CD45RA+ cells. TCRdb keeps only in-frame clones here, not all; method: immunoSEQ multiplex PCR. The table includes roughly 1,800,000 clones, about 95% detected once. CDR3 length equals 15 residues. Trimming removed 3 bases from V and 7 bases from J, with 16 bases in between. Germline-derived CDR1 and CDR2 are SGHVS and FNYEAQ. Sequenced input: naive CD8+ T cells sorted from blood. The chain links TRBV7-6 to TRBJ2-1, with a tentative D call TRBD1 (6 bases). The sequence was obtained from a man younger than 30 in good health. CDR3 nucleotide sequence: TGTGCCAGCAGCTTTGGGGGCGGCGTTGTGAATGAGCAGTTCTTC. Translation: CASSFGGGVVNEQFF.